The rows below give T cell receptor beta chains drawn from one sample of a study of blood T cell repertoires in COVID-19. TCRdb keeps only in-frame clones here, not all; method: immunoSEQ multiplex PCR. The table includes 150,000 to 200,000 clones, roughly 86% detected once. Material for sequencing was peripheral blood. These receptor sequences come from a man aged 65 to 79 with acute or convalescent COVID-19. CDR3s leave out the opening cysteine and the closing phenylalanine or tryptophan. The order of the fields is V gene, J gene, CDR3 length, CDR3 protein.

TRBV6-1	TRBJ2-2	14	ASSGPQGVLAGELF
TRBV10-3	TRBJ1-1	11	AISGTGGGEAF
TRBV5-1	TRBJ1-4	12	ASSLGAKDEKLF
TRBV20-1	TRBJ2-7	9	SGTGYYEQY
TRBV28	TRBJ1-4	13	ASSFGGQGIEKLF
TRBV2	TRBJ2-5	16	ASSPTFPGQQPQETQY
TRBV15	TRBJ2-7	11	ATRGAGVGEQY
TRBV30	TRBJ2-7	10	AWSSALYEQY
TRBV5-1	TRBJ2-7	13	ASSLDPSGSYEQY
TRBV5-4	TRBJ2-7	12	ASSGRDRTYEQY
TRBV6-5	TRBJ1-1	12	ASSYGTGIGEAF
TRBV7-2	TRBJ1-2	13	ASSQARTGVYGYT
TRBV30	TRBJ2-1	11	AWSNRGNNEQF
TRBV28	TRBJ1-4	11	ASSRGAGEKLF
TRBV6-6	TRBJ1-5	11	ASSTFPSQPQH
TRBV27	TRBJ1-5	16	ASSLRGQGGLGNQPQH
TRBV3-1/TRBV3-2	TRBJ1-3	11	ASTLQGANTIY
TRBV15	TRBJ1-2	13	ATSRDEGQGNGYT
TRBV28	TRBJ2-7	12	ASSLVQERYEQY
TRBV4-3	TRBJ2-4	15	ASSQALAQGEKNIQY
TRBV5-1	TRBJ1-1	13	ASSPFSEGNTEAF
TRBV6-2/TRBV6-3	TRBJ2-7	12	ASSSPPRGHEQY
TRBV28	TRBJ2-7	12	ASRRTGGPYEQY
TRBV10-1	TRBJ2-5	12	ASSENRGPETQY
TRBV28	TRBJ1-4	14	ASSTVGHATNEKLF
TRBV27	TRBJ2-5	12	ASSLVMAGETQY
TRBV2	TRBJ2-5	12	ATKLDRGTETQY
TRBV15	TRBJ2-7	12	ATSRGGDSYEQY
TRBV28	TRBJ1-2	12	ASSFPTTGQGYT
TRBV28	TRBJ1-2	10	AIQPTGDGYT
TRBV3-1/TRBV3-2	TRBJ2-3	14	ASSSRSGGSTDTQY
TRBV5-1	TRBJ1-2	12	ASSEGQSNYGYT
TRBV5-1	TRBJ2-1	13	ASGWGTSGSNEQF
TRBV28	TRBJ1-1	12	ASSSGTGTPEAF
TRBV5-5	TRBJ2-1	13	ASSLTGTGGNEQF
TRBV4-1	TRBJ2-5	12	ASSQDTWGQTQY
TRBV7-2	TRBJ1-2	10	ASSQGNYGYT
TRBV30	TRBJ1-5	11	AWGQGLGQPQH
TRBV28	TRBJ2-3	14	ASSPTGEQSTDTQY
TRBV5-6	TRBJ2-2	13	ASSPEGRNTGELF
TRBV3-1/TRBV3-2	TRBJ2-5	12	ASSRAQGQETQY
TRBV6-5	TRBJ2-3	13	ASTEWAGATDTQY
TRBV10-2	TRBJ2-1	14	ASSDIGGGRDNEQF
TRBV9	TRBJ1-6	12	ASSTSTGLSPLH
TRBV7-9	TRBJ2-3	12	ASSFGKSTDTQY
TRBV11-2	TRBJ2-5	13	ASSPKAGGWETQY
TRBV27	TRBJ1-2	12	ASSRRTAPRGYT
TRBV7-3	TRBJ2-5	12	ASSLGQGWETQY
TRBV9	TRBJ1-2	11	ASSAAGLSGYT
TRBV7-3	TRBJ2-2	13	ASSSGLAGTGELF
TRBV7-6	TRBJ2-3	12	ASSSTGSTDTQY